The entry below describes one TCR beta chain. Its binding antigen is unknown. Qualities for individual bases were not recorded, and no much larger clone is one base off. Collaborating institutions collected whole blood in K2EDTA tubes following their own protocols. For TCRbeta analysis, collaborator samples were shipped as frozen whole blood, as isolated PBMCs, or as DNA extracted from either sample type. This record belongs to a study of blood T cell repertoires in COVID-19 (dated by TCRdb to about 2020). The study in broad terms: Collaborator samples came from the United States, Italy and Spain and covered acute and convalescent phases of COVID-19. The prospective study material was composed of cDNA or gDNA derived from T cells, B-cell-depleted T cells, or PBMCs. The dataset comprised deeply sampled blood TCRbeta repertoires from subjects exposed to, actively infected with, or recovered from COVID-19. A freely available public database, intended as a resource for researchers studying the immune response to SARS-CoV-2, is where the repertoires were released. Samples were obtained from the ongoing ImmuneRACE study (first 160 participants) and from over a thousand subjects provided by 6 global collaborators. Sample metadata almost always included a de-identified subject ID, COVID-19 status, age in years and sex. HLA class I and class II types, where available, came from metadata supplied by the sample provider rather than from assay-based typing.

The immunoSEQ Assay, a bias-controlled multiplex PCR, was used to amplify TCRbeta CDR3 regions from genomic DNA. On the authors' methods: Within the assay, amplification of reference gene primers was used to estimate how many nucleated cells each sample contained. To quantify the absolute abundance of each unique TCRbeta CDR3 rearrangement, sequence reads were collapsed and filtered. For each sample, productive Simpson clonality was calculated as the square root of Simpson's diversity index over productive rearrangements. This immuneACCESS table, as held by TCRdb, lists in-frame sequences with V and J called but not all clones. Of the missing ones, under half trace to an unresolved V gene in checked studies; the others have no known cause. V and J calls and clone size are those listed in that table; D and trimming were worked out from the DNA. The sample table lists tens of thousands of clones, about nine tenths of them with a count of one. 1% to 1.5% of the sample is held by the ten biggest clonotypes.

Paper-wide results and their limitations: Clinical and demographic metadata were provided uncurated, with the amount varying by source and participant.

The CDR3 measures 14 amino acids from cysteine to phenylalanine. This entry keeps only the CDR3 DNA: 42 bases, framed from base 1. The germline V gene (reference sequence) supplies CDR1 GTSNPN and CDR2 SVGIG. V gives up 2 bases and J gives up 5 bases, and the segment between their germline ends measures 14 bases. The sequence was obtained from a woman older than 75 with acute or convalescent COVID-19. The chain joins TRBV30 to TRBJ2-3; the D gene is possibly TRBD1, with 5 bases matching. Sequencing input: peripheral blood. The CDR3 is CAWSRALQGDTQYF. The DNA is TGTGCCTGGAGTCGGGCCCTTCAGGGAGATACGCAGTATTTT.